The rows below give T cell receptor beta chains drawn from one sample of a study of blood T cell repertoires in COVID-19. Generated by immunoSEQ multiplex PCR, the TCRdb table keeps only in-frame clones and is missing some. The table includes around 290,000 clones, 80% to 95% detected once. Sequencing used PBMCs or T cells enriched from blood (not recorded which). The receptors stem from a woman aged 30 to 39 who had recovered from COVID-19. The CDR3 runs from the conserved cysteine through the conserved F or W. D genes are given only for firm matches. Rows may omit the clone size; those that give it use once, few, many or a size class.

CDR3: CASSLGGGQPQHF; DNA: TGTGCCAGCAGTTTAGGGGGAGGGCAGCCCCAGCATTTT; size: .; V: TRBV12-3/TRBV12-4; J: TRBJ1-5; D: .
CDR3: CSVEAPVQETQYF; DNA: TGCAGCGTTGAAGCCCCAGTGCAAGAGACCCAGTACTTC; size: .; V: TRBV29-1; J: TRBJ2-5; D: .
CDR3: CASRRATGNNEQYF; DNA: TGTGCCAGCAGACGAGCGACAGGGAACAACGAGCAGTACTTC; size: .; V: TRBV2; J: TRBJ2-7; D: TRBD1
CDR3: CASSVIGGTGELFF; DNA: TGTGCCAGCAGTGTGATAGGGGGCACCGGGGAGCTGTTTTTT; size: .; V: TRBV6-4; J: TRBJ2-2; D: .
CDR3: CASSTGQGGYEQYF; DNA: TGTGCCAGCAGCACAGGACAGGGGGGGTACGAGCAGTACTTC; size: .; V: TRBV9; J: TRBJ2-7; D: TRBD1
CDR3: CASSKSVGGGTGELFF; DNA: TGTGCCAGCTCCAAAAGTGTGGGAGGGGGTACCGGGGAGCTGTTTTTT; size: once; V: TRBV2; J: TRBJ2-2; D: .
CDR3: CASSPGVPYEQFF; DNA: TGTGCCAGCAGCCCGGGAGTCCCCTATGAGCAGTTCTTC; size: .; V: TRBV27; J: TRBJ2-1; D: .
CDR3: CASSDRYNEQFF; DNA: TGTGCCAGCAGTGACCGTTACAATGAGCAGTTCTTC; size: once; V: TRBV6-1; J: TRBJ2-1; D: .
CDR3: CASSSRQGNSNQPQHF; DNA: TGTGCCAGTAGTTCGAGACAGGGCAATAGCAATCAGCCCCAGCATTTT; size: once; V: TRBV19; J: TRBJ1-5; D: TRBD1
CDR3: CASSRDNLQGNNEQFF; DNA: TGTGCCAGCAGCCGAGACAACTTACAGGGTAATAATGAGCAGTTCTTC; size: .; V: TRBV7-8; J: TRBJ2-1; D: .
CDR3: CASSSTSGTTGELFF; DNA: TGTGCCAGCAGCTCGACTAGCGGGACTACCGGGGAGCTGTTTTTT; size: .; V: TRBV7-8; J: TRBJ2-2; D: TRBD2
CDR3: CASSPGYQPQHF; DNA: TGTGCCAGCAGTCCCGGGTATCAGCCCCAGCATTTT; size: .; V: TRBV27; J: TRBJ1-5; D: .
CDR3: CASSQTGGLPQSTEAFF; DNA: TGTGCCAGCAGCCAAACGGGGGGACTCCCCCAGAGCACTGAAGCTTTCTTT; size: .; V: TRBV2; J: TRBJ1-1; D: .
CDR3: CSFRQGWGRNYGYTF; DNA: TGCAGCTTCCGACAGGGCTGGGGTAGGAACTATGGCTACACCTTC; size: once; V: TRBV29-1; J: TRBJ1-2; D: TRBD1
CDR3: CASSLGFGNYEQYF; DNA: TGCGCCAGCAGCTTGGGGTTCGGGAACTACGAGCAGTACTTC; size: .; V: TRBV5-1; J: TRBJ2-7; D: .
CDR3: CASSIDRSYGYTF; DNA: TGTGCCAGCAGTATAGACAGGAGCTATGGCTACACCTTC; size: few; V: TRBV6-5; J: TRBJ1-2; D: .
CDR3: CASSRRDRLYNTEAFF; DNA: TGTGCCAGCAGTCGCCGGGACAGACTTTATAACACTGAAGCTTTCTTT; size: .; V: TRBV6-2/TRBV6-3; J: TRBJ1-1; D: TRBD1
CDR3: CASSFVVGWLSTGELFF; DNA: TGTGCCAGCAGTTTCGTAGTTGGTTGGTTGAGCACCGGGGAGCTGTTTTTT; size: .; V: TRBV28; J: TRBJ2-2; D: .
CDR3: CASSLAMGLRNEQFF; DNA: TGTGCCAGCAGCCTGGCGATGGGACTTCGAAATGAGCAGTTCTTC; size: .; V: TRBV7-6; J: TRBJ2-1; D: .
CDR3: CASSFSRKLFF; DNA: TGTGCCAGCAGTTTTTCCCGGAAACTGTTTTTT; size: .; V: TRBV28; J: TRBJ1-4; D: .
CDR3: CASSLVEGPGDTIYF; DNA: TGTGCCAGCAGCTTAGTGGAGGGCCCCGGTGACACCATATATTTT; size: few; V: TRBV7-2; J: TRBJ1-3; D: .
CDR3: CASRGLADLTDTQYF; DNA: TGTGCCAGCAGGGGGCTAGCGGATCTCACAGATACGCAGTATTTT; size: once; V: TRBV2; J: TRBJ2-3; D: TRBD2
CDR3: CAISSKDSLNTEAFF; DNA: TGTGCCATCAGTTCCAAGGACAGTCTGAACACTGAAGCTTTCTTT; size: .; V: TRBV10-3; J: TRBJ1-1; D: .